Listed below are T cell receptor beta chains from one sample, sequenced in a study of shared clonotypes between healthy human individuals. The assay was immunoSEQ multiplex PCR, and TCRdb's table has in-frame clones only and misses some. The sample has some 2 million clones, roughly 96% seen once. The sequencing input was naive CD4+ T cells sorted from blood. The source of these receptors is a young man in good health. The CDR3 runs from the conserved cysteine through the conserved F or W. Each record gives: CDR3 protein, CDR3 DNA, clone size, V gene, D gene, J gene. D genes are given only for firm matches. Only some rows state a clone size, as once, few, many or a class for expanded clones.

CASSAGTLAKNIQYF TGTGCCAGCAGCGCCGGGACGCTAGCCAAAAACATTCAGTACTTC NA TRBV4-2 NA TRBJ2-4
CASSLIVTGTVNF TGTGCCAGCAGCCTCATAGTTACCGGGACGGTGAATTTT once TRBV6-1 NA TRBJ1-3
CASSLSGKGGTREKLFF TGCGCCAGCAGCTTGTCCGGTAAAGGGGGAACGAGGGAAAAACTGTTTTTT NA TRBV5-1 NA TRBJ1-4
CASSQRQGGNTEAFF TGTGCCAGCTCACAGAGACAGGGGGGAAACACTGAAGCTTTCTTT NA TRBV18 TRBD1 TRBJ1-1
CASSTTGSGETQYF TGCGCCAGCAGCACAACAGGGTCCGGTGAGACCCAGTACTTC NA TRBV5-1 NA TRBJ2-5
CATSRQTKQETQYF TGTGCCACGTCGAGGCAGACTAAACAAGAGACCCAGTACTTC NA TRBV7-9 NA TRBJ2-5
CASSEGPNSGNTIYF TGTGCCAGCAGCGAAGGACCGAACTCTGGAAACACCATATATTTT once TRBV27 NA TRBJ1-3
CATSGGRVENTDTQYF TGTGCCACGTCAGGCGGGAGGGTTGAAAACACAGATACGCAGTATTTT NA TRBV27 TRBD2 TRBJ2-3
CASSLVNNEQFF TGTGCCAGCAGCTTAGTTAATAATGAGCAGTTCTTC NA TRBV7-9 NA TRBJ2-1
CASSLLLAGYADTQYF TGTGCCAGCAGTTTACTTCTAGCGGGGTACGCAGATACGCAGTATTTT once TRBV28 TRBD2 TRBJ2-3
CASTPGTSGRAVYNEQFF TGCGCCAGCACACCCGGGACTAGCGGGAGGGCTGTCTACAATGAGCAGTTCTTC NA TRBV5-1 TRBD2 TRBJ2-1
CASSFTGGGETQYF TGTGCCAGCAGCTTCACAGGGGGCGGCGAGACCCAGTACTTC NA TRBV9 TRBD1 TRBJ2-5
CASSARVRATDVPLHF TGTGCCAGCAGCGCGAGGGTCAGGGCCACTGATGTTCCCCTCCACTTT NA TRBV7-8 NA TRBJ1-6
CASSEITGGAGNGYTF TGTGCCAGCAGTGAAATTACAGGGGGCGCTGGTAATGGCTACACCTTC NA TRBV25-1 TRBD1 TRBJ1-2
CASRSGGEQPQHF TGTGCCAGCAGGTCAGGGGGCGAGCAGCCCCAGCATTTT NA TRBV6-5 TRBD1 TRBJ1-5
CASRGGAYNEQFF TGCGCCAGCAGGGGCGGAGCCTACAATGAGCAGTTCTTC NA TRBV5-1 NA TRBJ2-1
CASSSTSGGAYEQYF TGTGCCAGCAGCTCGACTAGCGGGGGGGCTTACGAGCAGTACTTC NA TRBV7-2 TRBD2 TRBJ2-7
CASRPGLLGGRTEAFF TGTGCCAGCAGACCCGGCCTTTTAGGGGGCAGGACTGAAGCTTTCTTT NA TRBV13 TRBD1 TRBJ1-1
CASSLERGPYEQYF TGTGCCAGCAGCCTCGAGCGGGGGCCCTACGAGCAGTACTTC NA TRBV11-2 TRBD2 TRBJ2-7
CASRRPGQGEDTQYF TGTGCCAGCAGGCGGCCGGGACAGGGGGAAGATACGCAGTATTTT NA TRBV28 TRBD1 TRBJ2-3
CASSPNLREGPNYGYTF TGTGCCAGCAGCCCCAACCTCCGGGAGGGTCCTAACTATGGCTACACCTTC NA TRBV9 NA TRBJ1-2
CASSEPGISNQPQHF TGCGCCAGCAGTGAGCCCGGAATTAGCAATCAGCCCCAGCATTTT NA TRBV10-2 NA TRBJ1-5
CASSLSGGGGYTF TGTGCCAGCAGTTTATCCGGGGGTGGTGGCTACACCTTC NA TRBV27 NA TRBJ1-2
CAISESAGQETQYF TGTGCCATCAGTGAGTCGGCCGGCCAAGAGACCCAGTACTTC NA TRBV10-3 NA TRBJ2-5
CASSVLPDVGVQPQHF TGTGCCAGCAGTGTTTTACCGGACGTGGGGGTTCAGCCCCAGCATTTT NA TRBV2 NA TRBJ1-5
CASSYGGAREQFF TGTGCCAGCAGTTACGGGGGGGCGCGGGAGCAGTTCTTC NA TRBV6-5 NA TRBJ2-1
CASIPRLAAEQYF TGTGCCAGCATTCCGCGACTAGCGGCCGAGCAGTACTTC NA TRBV6-6 TRBD2 TRBJ2-7
CASRRLAVPIPNNEQFF TGCGCCAGCAGACGATTAGCGGTGCCTATTCCCAACAATGAGCAGTTCTTC NA TRBV4-1 NA TRBJ2-1
CASSLYQDGKNIQYF TGCGCCAGCAGCTTGTACCAAGACGGCAAAAACATTCAGTACTTC NA TRBV4-3 NA TRBJ2-4
CASSLLLRQPQHF TGTGCCAGCAGCTTGTTGCTAAGGCAGCCCCAGCATTTT NA TRBV5-5 NA TRBJ1-5
CASSYRVSTEETQYF TGTGCCAGCAGCTATAGGGTGTCGACAGAGGAGACCCAGTACTTC NA TRBV7-2 NA TRBJ2-5
CASTTSGGANVLTF TGTGCCAGTACCACGTCTGGCGGGGCCAACGTCCTGACTTTC NA TRBV19 NA TRBJ2-6
CASSQASGATDTQYF TGTGCCAGCAGCCAAGCTAGCGGGGCCACAGATACGCAGTATTTT NA TRBV4-2 TRBD2 TRBJ2-3
CASSETGKANYGYTF TGTGCCAGCAGTGAAACAGGCAAAGCTAACTATGGCTACACCTTC NA TRBV25-1 NA TRBJ1-2
CASSSQGYYEQYF TGTGCCAGTAGTTCCCAAGGTTACTACGAGCAGTACTTC NA TRBV19 NA TRBJ2-7
CASSQGAAKGTGELFF TGCGCCAGCAGCCAAGGTGCGGCCAAGGGCACCGGGGAGCTGTTTTTT NA TRBV4-3 NA TRBJ2-2
CASTKDPFAGYTF TGTGCCAGCACGAAGGATCCTTTCGCGGGCTACACCTTC NA TRBV6-6 NA TRBJ1-2
CASSLVPGQETQYF TGCGCCAGCAGCTTGGTTCCGGGACAAGAGACCCAGTACTTC NA TRBV5-1 NA TRBJ2-5
CASSFNRNTEAFF TGCGCCAGCAGCTTTAACAGGAACACTGAAGCTTTCTTT NA TRBV5-1 NA TRBJ1-1